The next 4 T cell receptor beta chains were all read from a single sample in a study of blood T cell repertoires in COVID-19 (dated by TCRdb to between 2020 and 2021). Receptor libraries were prepared by the immunoSEQ multiplex PCR assay. TCRdb limited this immuneACCESS table to in-frame rearrangements with V and J called. A share of clones is missing; checked studies link under half to unresolved V genes, and the rest is unexplained. Across this sample there are a few hundred thousand clones, with about 90% seen only once. The top ten clonotypes cover about 9.4% of the sample. The sample was peripheral blood. Receptor source: a woman in her 70s with COVID-19, enrolled during active disease.

This clone was detected once. The chain links TRBV10-3 to TRBJ1-5, with TRBD1 matching over 8 bases. Germline V gives CDR1 ENHRY, CDR2 SYGVKD. The CDR3 has 15 residues. J lost 1 base, V lost 3 bases, and 2 bases had no gene match. CDR3: CAISEQGVSNQPQHF. CDR3 nucleotides: TGTGCCATCAGTGAACAGGGGGTGAGCAATCAGCCCCAGCATTTT.

The chain uses TRBV11-2 and TRBJ1-2, with TRBD1 as a possible D gene (6 bases). The germline V gene encodes CDR1 SGHAT and CDR2 FQNNGV. Trimming cost V 1 base and J 4 bases, with 13 bases left between them. This CDR3 is built from 15 residues. DNA of the CDR3: TGTGCCAGCAGCTTAGCCCAACAGGGCCCCTATGGCTACACCTTC. Protein product: CASSLAQQGPYGYTF.

The chain has TRBV4-2 and TRBJ2-3; 10 nucleotides match TRBD2. The CDR3 length is 15 residues. CDR1 is LGHNA, CDR2 YNFKEQ, per germline. The ends lost 3 bases at V and 7 bases at J; junction bases unmatched: 7. The CDR3 bases are TGTGCCAGCAGCCAGCCCGGGACTAGCGTCTATACGCAGTATTTT. Encoded protein: CASSQPGTSVYTQYF.

The genes are TRBV4-3 and TRBJ1-6, with TRBD1 matching 10 bases. The CDR3 has 16 residues. Trimming cost V 2 bases and J 8 bases; bases outside gene matches: 6. Looked up from germline, CDR1 is LGHNA and CDR2 is YSLEER. In nucleotides, the CDR3 is TGCGCCAGCAGCCAAAACCAGGGACAGGGGTATTCACCCCTCCACTTT. It yields the protein CASSQNQGQGYSPLHF.